Only a few counts were recorded for the clone carrying this T cell receptor (beta chain). TCRdb re-analysed the 5' RACE reads in MiXCR, keeping a single row per CDR3 protein. This table has under 650,000 distinct CDR3 sequences, roughly 18% appearing once. This sample was included in a study of T-cell memory formation after mild COVID-19. V was pared by 3 bases and J by 7 bases, with 3 bases of the junction left unmatched. In germline, CDR1 is SGHRS, CDR2 YFSETQ. This CDR3 has 13 residues. V usage is TRBV5-1 and J usage is TRBJ2-4; 8 positions match TRBD1. This receptor was taken from an adult woman who had mild COVID-19 (a few samples of this study predate the infection). Cell type and time point are not known. The sequenced sample consisted of PBMCs or a T cell subset sorted from them (not recorded which). Here the CDR3 DNA reads TGCGCCAGCAGCTCTACAGGGGGGAACATTCAGTACTTC. Its translation: CASSSTGGNIQYF.